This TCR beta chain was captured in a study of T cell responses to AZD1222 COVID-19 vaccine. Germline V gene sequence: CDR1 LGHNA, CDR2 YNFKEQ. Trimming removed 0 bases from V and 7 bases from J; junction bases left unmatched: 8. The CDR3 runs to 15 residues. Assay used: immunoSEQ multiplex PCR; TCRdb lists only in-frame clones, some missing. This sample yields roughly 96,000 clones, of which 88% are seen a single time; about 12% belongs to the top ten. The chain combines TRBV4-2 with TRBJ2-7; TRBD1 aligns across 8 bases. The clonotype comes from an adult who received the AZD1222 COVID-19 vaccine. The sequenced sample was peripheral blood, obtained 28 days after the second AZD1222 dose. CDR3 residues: CASSQDLGRGLEQYF. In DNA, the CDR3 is TGTGCCAGCAGCCAAGATCTTGGCAGGGGGCTGGAGCAGTACTTC.